These 29 T cell receptor beta chains came from one sample sequenced in a study of identical twins. TCRdb reprocessed the 5' RACE reads via MiXCR and lists one record per CDR3 protein. The profile shows 500,000 to 650,000 distinct CDR3 sequences, less than 9% of them singletons. This same sample was also part of a study on yellow fever vaccine responses in identical twins.

Sequencing was done on a sample of PBMCs. Receptor source: a woman in her late teens or twenties in good health.

This clonotype showed up many times. The chain combines TRBV25-1 with TRBJ2-1, with 11 bases aligning to TRBD1. CDR1 MGHDK and CDR2 SYGVNS come from the germline V gene. This CDR3 region has 15 residues. Unmatched junction bases numbered 4, after V lost 3 bases and J lost 6 bases. This chain's CDR3 is CASSDLGTGGNEQFF. The CDR3 nucleotides read TGTGCCAGCAGTGATCTAGGGACAGGGGGCAATGAGCAGTTCTTC.

This clonotype was recorded at least ten times. As DNA, the CDR3 is TGCAGTGCTCTAAAACGGACTAGCGGGTACAATGAGCAGTTCTTC. This sequence encodes CSALKRTSGYNEQFF. This rearrangement joins TRBV20-1 to TRBJ2-1; TRBD2 aligns across 11 bases. The CDR3 contains 15 residues. Per the germline V gene, CDR1 is DFQATT and CDR2 is SNEGSKA (reference sequence). Trimming took 5 bases from V and 4 from J; bases not matched to a gene: 7.

This clonotype was seen a few times. The gene calls are TRBV5-1 and TRBJ1-1, with D possibly TRBD1 on 6 matching bases. This CDR3 has 15 amino acids. Trimming cost V 1 base and J 4 bases, with 14 bases left between them. The germline gives CDR1 SGHRS, CDR2 YFSETQ. The DNA of the CDR3 is TGCGCCAGCAGCTTGATTGGGGGCTGGGGCACTGAAGCTTTCTTT. It translates to CASSLIGGWGTEAFF.

Ten or more counts support this clonotype. V and J are TRBV29-1 and TRBJ2-3; tentative D call: TRBD1 (5 bases). Germline CDR1 SQVTM, CDR2 ANQGSEA. Trimming left V 3 bases short and J 0 bases short, with 10 bases between. This CDR3 is built from 14 residues. DNA for the CDR3: TGCAGCGTTGAGGGGCTTGCTAGCACAGATACGCAGTATTTT. Translating it yields CSVEGLASTDTQYF.

This clonotype occurred a few times. The chain employs TRBV10-3 and TRBJ2-7, with 11 bases aligning to TRBD1. CDR1 is ENHRY and CDR2 is SYGVKD in the germline V gene. V gave up 10 bases and J gave up 6 bases; unmatched junction bases: 11. The CDR3 is 14 amino acids. Here the CDR3 reads CANYTDRGLCEQYF. Written as DNA, the CDR3 is TGTGCCAACTATACGGACAGGGGGCTATGCGAGCAGTACTTC.

The CDR3 region is CSAASGGGAGYEQYV. CDR3 DNA sequence: TGCAGTGCTGCCTCGGGCGGGGGGGCCGGGTACGAGCAGTACGTC. The chain carries TRBV20-1 and TRBJ2-7; 9 bases fit TRBD2. V dropped 5 bases and J dropped 4; count of bases not matched to a gene: 12. This CDR3 spans 15 amino acids. Germline V gives CDR1 DFQATT, CDR2 SNEGSKA (reference sequence).

This clonotype showed up just a few times. V gene TRBV14 combines with J gene TRBJ2-2; D remains unclear. The V and J ends lost 1 base and 1 base respectively, with 7 bases between them. This CDR3 comprises 15 residues. Per the germline V gene, CDR1 is SGHDN and CDR2 is FVKESK. CDR3 sequence reads: CASSQALGNTGELFF. The DNA for the CDR3 is TGTGCCAGCAGCCAAGCTCTGGGGAACACCGGGGAGCTGTTTTTT.

The chain couples TRBV2 to TRBJ2-3; D unclear. V shed 3 bases and J shed 0 bases, with 10 bases lying between them. Looked up from germline, CDR1 is SNHLY and CDR2 is FYNNEI. There are 15 residues in the CDR3. This CDR3 reads CASSDRAPSTDTQYF. The CDR3 region has the DNA TGTGCCAGCAGTGATCGAGCCCCAAGCACAGATACGCAGTATTTT.

The genes are TRBV28 and TRBJ1-1; D is unresolved. Per the germline V gene, CDR1 is MDHEN and CDR2 is SYDVKM. CDR3 length: 14 amino acids. V lost 7 bases, J lost 0 bases, and 12 bases lay in between. The CDR3 spells CASNPREMNTEAFF. The CDR3 DNA reads as TGTGCCAGCAACCCGAGGGAAATGAACACTGAAGCTTTCTTT.

This clonotype has a count of ten or more. The genes are TRBV7-6 and TRBJ1-4; weak D call: TRBD1 (6 bases). V gave up 6 bases and J gave up 8 bases, with 22 bases separating them. This CDR3 contains 16 residues. Germline V CDR1 and CDR2: SGHVS, FNYEAQ. The CDR3 nucleotides are TGTGCCAGCAGTCTTACAGGGTCTCCCACCTACGAAAAACTGTTTTTT. It yields the protein CASSLTGSPTYEKLFF.

This clonotype was counted at least ten times. This chain connects TRBV12-3 or TRBV12-4 to TRBJ1-2; D may be TRBD1 (5 bases). V was trimmed by 6 bases and J by 2 bases, leaving 10 bases between them. The CDR3 is 13 amino acids. DNA for the CDR3: TGTGCCAGCAGCCCCGGGGGGAACTATGGCTACACCTTC. This gives the protein CASSPGGNYGYTF.

The chain employs TRBV29-1 and TRBJ2-3, with D possibly TRBD1 on 6 matching bases. V was clipped by 7 bases and J by 10 bases, with 15 bases between them. CDR3 length: 11 residues. Germline lookup yields CDR1 SQVTM and CDR2 ANQGSEA. The CDR3 DNA sequence: TGCAGCGCTGAGACAGGAACCGCGCAGTATTTT. Translating gives CSAETGTAQYF.

This clonotype was seen a handful of times. This rearrangement joins TRBV15 to TRBJ2-3, with D maybe TRBD2 (7 bases). Trimming removed 5 bases from V and 4 bases from J, with 16 bases in between. The CDR3 runs 15 residues. Germline assignment: CDR1 LNHNV and CDR2 YYDKDF (reference sequence). The CDR3 sequence: CATSPKGGVADTQYF. The CDR3 region has the DNA TGTGCCACCAGCCCGAAGGGGGGGGTTGCAGATACGCAGTATTTT. The full variable domain, rest sourced from reference TRBV15 and TRBJ2-3, is DAMVIQNPRYQVTQFGKPVTLSCSQTLNHNVMYWYQQKSSQAPKLLFHYYDKDFNNEADTPDNFQSRRPNTSFCFLDIRSPGLGDTAMYLCATSPKGGVADTQYFGPGTRLTVL.

This clonotype was detected a few times. The V call is TRBV12-3 or TRBV12-4, the J call TRBJ2-3; D is uncertain. V lost 6 bases and J lost 2, with 9 bases in between. This CDR3 has 13 amino acids. Here the CDR3 DNA reads TGTGCCAGCAGAAGAAGGAACACAGATACGCAGTATTTT. Translating it yields CASRRRNTDTQYF.

V and J are TRBV5-1 and TRBJ2-7; 8 nucleotides match TRBD1. The CDR3 length is 16 residues. The germline V gene encodes CDR1 SGHRS and CDR2 YFSETQ. Trimming at V came to 3 bases and at J to 5 bases, leaving 13 bases not matched to a gene. The DNA for the CDR3 is TGCGCCAGCAGCTCGGGGACAGGTTCCCCATTTGACGAGCAGTACTTC. Its translation is CASSSGTGSPFDEQYF. The full variable domain, rest sourced from reference TRBV5-1 and TRBJ2-7, is KAGVTQTPRYLIKTRGQQVTLSCSPISGHRSVSWYQQTPGQGLQFLFEYFSETQRNKGNFPGRFSGRQFSNSRSEMNVSTLELGDSALYLCASSSGTGSPFDEQYFGPGTRLTVT.

Only a few counts were recorded for this clonotype. The rearrangement uses TRBV11-3 and TRBJ2-1, with D uncertain. Per the germline V gene, CDR1 is SGHNT and CDR2 is YENEEA. Trimming shortened V by 3 bases and J by 10 bases, and 10 bases separated the two germline ends. This CDR3 is built from 12 residues. The CDR3 DNA is TGTGCCAGCAGCTTCCGACTGAAAGAGCAGTTCTTC. It specifies CASSFRLKEQFF.

This clonotype was detected many times. The chain is built from TRBV12-3 or TRBV12-4 and TRBJ1-2; D call uncertain. Between the trimmed V and J ends, which lost 1 base and 0 bases, there was a span of 6 bases. This CDR3 has 14 residues. The CDR3 loop reads CASSLVPANYGYTF. In nucleotides, the CDR3 is TGTGCCAGCAGTTTAGTTCCCGCTAACTATGGCTACACCTTC.

The V and J genes are TRBV2 and TRBJ1-2; D might be TRBD1 (5 bases). CDR1 is SNHLY and CDR2 is FYNNEI in the germline V gene. The CDR3 loop spans 14 amino acids. V was shortened by 2 bases and J by 4 bases, with 11 bases between the two germline ends. CDR3 bases: TGTGCCAGCAGTGAAACTTGGGGCGGCTATGGCTACACCTTC. Residues: CASSETWGGYGYTF.

In its sample, this clonotype was seen a few times. The chain couples TRBV5-1 to TRBJ2-1; TRBD1 might be the D (6 bases). The V gene's germline CDR1 is SGHRS and CDR2 YFSETQ. V was cut by 4 bases and J by 3 bases, with 14 bases left in between. The CDR3 contains 15 residues. CDR3 in DNA: TGCGCCAGCAGCCCCGGACAGCCAAGCTACAATGAGCAGTTCTTC. Protein: CASSPGQPSYNEQFF.

This clonotype showed up just a few times. The rearrangement joins TRBV14 to TRBJ1-2; perhaps TRBD1 as D (5 bases). Germline CDR1 and CDR2: SGHDN and FVKESK. V was clipped by 0 bases and J by 5 bases, with 10 bases between them. CDR3 size: 14 residues. CDR3 sequence (DNA): TGTGCCAGCAGCCAAGAGGGGACGGATTATGGCTACACCTTC. This codes for CASSQEGTDYGYTF.

This clonotype has just a few counts. The rearrangement uses TRBV7-3 and TRBJ2-1; 9 bases fit TRBD2. V was pared by 5 bases and J by 6 bases, with 11 bases of the junction left unmatched. Germline lookup yields CDR1 SGHTA and CDR2 FQGTGA. The CDR3 is 16 amino acids. The CDR3 coding sequence is TGTGCCAGCAGCCAGACCGGGACTAGCTTTGTCAATGAGCAGTTCTTC. Translation gives CASSQTGTSFVNEQFF.

Ten or more counts support this clonotype. This chain uses TRBV28 with TRBJ1-1, with 7 bases matching TRBD1. Germline V lookup: CDR1 MDHEN, CDR2 SYDVKM. V lost 8 bases and J lost 0; bases outside the gene matches: 18. This CDR3 has 18 residues. CDR3 DNA sequence: TGTGCCAGCCAGGGACAGCCACTACTGTTCTACATGAACACTGAAGCTTTCTTT. Encoded protein: CASQGQPLLFYMNTEAFF.

This clonotype came up many times. The chain combines TRBV12-3 or TRBV12-4 with TRBJ2-7; 11 bases align to TRBD2. V dropped 6 bases and J dropped 2; count of bases not matched to a gene: 6. The CDR3 is 15 amino acids. In DNA, the CDR3 is TGTGCCAGCAGCGAGACTAGCGGGATGACCTACGAGCAGTACTTC. Amino acids: CASSETSGMTYEQYF.

This chain links TRBV7-2 with TRBJ1-4; tentatively, D is TRBD1 (5 bases). The germline CDR1 and CDR2 sequences are SGHTA and FQGNSA. This CDR3 is 16 amino acids long. Trimming removed 2 bases at V and 0 bases at J, with 10 bases between. In DNA, the CDR3 is TGTGCCAGCAGCTTACGGGGGTTAGCAACTAATGAAAAACTGTTTTTT. Its translation: CASSLRGLATNEKLFF. Using reference TRBV7-2 and TRBJ1-4 for the parts outside the CDR3, the full variable domain is GAGVSQSPSNKVTEKGKDVELRCDPISGHTALYWYRQSLGQGLEFLIYFQGNSAPDKSGLPSDRFSAERTGGSVSTLTIQRTQQEDSAVYLCASSLRGLATNEKLFFGSGTQLSVL.

The table lists this clonotype with a few counts. The rearrangement links TRBV7-2 to TRBJ2-3; TRBD2 aligns across 10 bases. Per the germline V gene, CDR1 is SGHTA and CDR2 is FQGNSA. V trimming: 5 bases; J trimming: 8 bases; junction bases outside the gene matches: 13. This CDR3 region has 16 residues. The CDR3 reads CASSPGVAGGGGTQYF. The CDR3 bases are TGTGCCAGCAGCCCCGGGGTAGCGGGAGGAGGGGGTACGCAGTATTTT.

This chain joins TRBV20-1 and TRBJ1-2; possible D gene TRBD1, 6 bases. Deletions cut 6 bases from V and 3 bases from J, with 11 bases between. Germline CDR1 reads DFQATT; CDR2 reads SNEGSKA (reference sequence). The CDR3 totals 12 residues. CDR3 bases: TGCAGTGCGCAACAGGGAGACTATGGCTACACCTTC. Translated, it gives CSAQQGDYGYTF.

This clonotype was seen at least ten times. The chain couples TRBV12-3 or TRBV12-4 to TRBJ1-2; D ambiguous. Trimming left V 3 bases short and J 7 bases short, with 15 bases between. This CDR3 comprises 14 residues. CDR3 nucleotides: TGTGCCAGCAGTTTGGGTGGAGGTAAAGGTGGCTACACCTTC. Translated: CASSLGGGKGGYTF.

The chain combines TRBV9 with TRBJ2-3; D possibly corresponds to TRBD1 (5 bases). The V gene's germline CDR1 is SGDLS and CDR2 YYNGEE. V was pared by 0 bases and J by 4 bases, with 9 bases between. The CDR3 has 14 residues. Here the CDR3 DNA reads TGTGCCAGCAGCGTAGGTGACAGCCCAGATACGCAGTATTTT. This codes for CASSVGDSPDTQYF.

V is TRBV21-1 and J is TRBJ2-7; TRBD2, as called in the table, went unchecked against the DNA. TRBV21-1 is tagged as a pseudogene. The CDR3 length is 19 residues. The CDR3 sequence: CASSKGVLAGGPSSYEQYV. The CDR3 DNA is TGTGCCAGCAGCAAAGGAGTCCTAGCGGGGGGCCCTAGCTCCTACGAGCAGTACGTC.